Following are 22 T cell receptor beta chains from one sample sequenced in a study of blood T cells in healthy people across ages. Using a J-beta primer mix together with a sample-barcoded 5' primer, a second PCR was run for roughly 7 to 12 cycles. TCRdb ran MiXCR on the 5' RACE reads and lists one entry per CDR3 protein. The data contain hundreds of thousands of distinct CDR3 sequences, roughly 32% of them singletons. The specimen was blood. The receptors come from a woman over 75 in good health.

The V call is TRBV5-1, the J call TRBJ1-1; tentatively, D is TRBD1 (6 bases). CDR3 length: 16 residues. V lost 4 bases, J lost 1 base, and 17 bases lay in between. CDR1 is SGHRS and CDR2 is YFSETQ in the germline V gene. Here the CDR3 DNA reads TGCGCCAGCAGCCGTTCCGGAGGGGGGGAGAACACTGAAGCTTTCTTT. This translates into CASSRSGGGENTEAFF. The whole variable domain, remainder taken from reference TRBV5-1 and TRBJ1-1, is KAGVTQTPRYLIKTRGQQVTLSCSPISGHRSVSWYQQTPGQGLQFLFEYFSETQRNKGNFPGRFSGRQFSNSRSEMNVSTLELGDSALYLCASSRSGGGENTEAFFGQGTRLTVV.

This clonotype was detected ten times or more. A read error may account for a junction end that differs from germline. This rearrangement joins TRBV7-7 to TRBJ2-3, with 8 bases that match TRBD2. CDR1 is SSHAT and CDR2 is FNYEAQ in the germline V gene (reference sequence). This CDR3 has 15 residues. The CDR3 region is CASSPRLASTDTQYF. The CDR3, as DNA: TGTGCTAGCAGCCCCCGACTAGCGTCCACAGATACGCAGTATTTT. Combining the CDR3 with reference TRBV7-7 and TRBJ2-3 gives the whole variable domain GAGVSQSPRYKVTKRGQDVTLRCDPISSHATLYWYQQALGQGPEFLTYFNYEAQPDKSGLPSDRFSAERPEGSISTLTIQRTEQRDSAMYRCASSPRLASTDTQYFGPGTRLTVL.

The sample holds many counts of this clonotype. The chain combines TRBV7-9 with TRBJ2-2; 7 bases line up with TRBD1. From germline, CDR1 is SEHNR and CDR2 FQNEAQ (reference sequence). This CDR3 spans 16 amino acids. V was clipped by 2 bases and J by 3 bases; unmatched bases: 6. CDR3 DNA: TGTGCCAGCAGCTTAAGGGCCGGGACAGACACCGGGGAGCTGTTTTTT. Translating gives CASSLRAGTDTGELFF. Using reference TRBV7-9 and TRBJ2-2 for the parts outside the CDR3, the full variable domain is DTGVSQNPRHKITKRGQNVTFRCDPISEHNRLYWYRQTLGQGPEFLTYFQNEAQLEKSRLLSDRFSAERPKGSFSTLEIQRTEQGDSAMYLCASSLRAGTDTGELFFGEGSRLTVL.

CDR3 in amino acids: CASSFPGRDNYGYTF. The DNA for the CDR3 is TGTGCCAGCAGCTTTCCAGGGCGCGATAACTATGGCTACACCTTC. The chain is built from TRBV5-4 and TRBJ1-2; tentatively, D is TRBD1 (5 bases). The length of the CDR3 is 15 residues. Germline assignment: CDR1 SGHNT and CDR2 YYREEE (reference sequence). The V and J ends lost 2 bases and 1 base respectively, with 12 bases between them.

The gene calls are TRBV5-1 and TRBJ1-2; D unclear. V lost 0 bases and J 7 bases, leaving 10 bases between the germline ends. Germline V gene sequence: CDR1 SGHRS, CDR2 YFSETQ. This CDR3 has 13 residues. The chain's CDR3 is CASSLEVSGGYTF. CDR3 bases: TGCGCCAGCAGCTTGGAAGTATCGGGTGGCTACACCTTC.

The chain recombines TRBV20-1 with TRBJ1-1; no clear D. The CDR3 sequence is 11 residues long. The ends were cut back, 3 bases at V and 5 bases at J, with 7 bases in the middle. From germline, CDR1 is DFQATT and CDR2 SNEGSKA (reference sequence). The CDR3 spells CSASARTEAFF. The CDR3 bases are TGCAGTGCTAGTGCGCGTACTGAAGCTTTCTTT.

This clonotype has just a few counts. The genes are TRBV11-2 and TRBJ2-3, with TRBD2 matching 9 bases. With 0 bases clipped from V and 4 bases from J, the junction kept 11 bases outside the gene matches. CDR3 length: 18 residues. Germline V lookup: CDR1 SGHAT, CDR2 FQNNGV. CDR3 DNA sequence: TGTGCCAGCAGCTTAGAAGTCGGCGGGGGGGCCAGGCCAGATACGCAGTATTTT. Translating gives CASSLEVGGGARPDTQYF.

A remark on this clonotype: A much larger clone differs by one base, so this may be a read error. CDR3 coding DNA: TGTGCCAGCTCACCAGATACGCTAGCGGGGGGCCACTCCTACAATGAGCAGTACTTC. Its translation is CASSPDTLAGGHSYNEQYF. This chain connects TRBV18 to TRBJ2-1; 11 positions match TRBD2. Matching the DNA end better, TRBJ2-7 makes the J call doubtful. The CDR3 length is 19 residues. Germline CDR1 is KGHSH and CDR2 is LQKENI.

This clonotype appeared many times. A much larger clone sits a single nucleotide away, making a read error possible. V usage is TRBV7-2 and J usage is TRBJ2-5, with D possibly matching TRBD2 (6 bases). Germline V gene data show CDR1 as SGHTA and CDR2 as FQGNSA. The CDR3 contains 14 residues. The V and J ends lost 6 bases and 11 bases respectively, with 22 bases between them. The CDR3 nucleotides read TGTGCCAGCAGTGGAGGGGCAGGGAGGAATGAGCAGTACTTC. Its translation: CASSGGAGRNEQYF.

The gene calls are TRBV12-3 or TRBV12-4 and TRBJ1-4; 8 nucleotides agree with TRBD1. The CDR3 spans 14 residues. The junction had 8 bases not matched to a gene; V was cut back by 6 bases and J by 8 bases. The DNA for the CDR3 is TGTGCCAGCAGCCCAACCCGGACAGGGGAAAAACTGTTTTTT. It codes for CASSPTRTGEKLFF.

The chain links TRBV7-2 to TRBJ2-7; D unclear. The V gene's germline CDR1 is SGHTA and CDR2 FQGNSA. The CDR3 extends over 15 amino acids. Deletions cut 1 base from V and 0 bases from J, with 10 bases between. The CDR3 sequence: CASSLVAETSYEQYF. The CDR3 nucleotides are TGTGCCAGCAGCTTAGTTGCGGAAACCTCCTACGAGCAGTACTTC.

The V call is TRBV11-2, the J call TRBJ2-7; 10 bases align to TRBD1. The germline V gene encodes CDR1 SGHAT and CDR2 FQNNGV. The CDR3 consists of 23 residues. V was pared by 0 bases and J by 7 bases, with 30 bases of the junction left unmatched. The CDR3 sequence is CASSLDGDGTGARRPGRYNEQYF. CDR3 DNA: TGTGCCAGCAGCTTAGATGGGGACGGGACAGGGGCGCGGAGACCTGGTCGCTACAATGAGCAGTACTTC.

This clonotype was seen ten or more times. The rearrangement joins TRBV4-1 to TRBJ1-5; weak D call: TRBD1 (5 bases). Deletions cut 0 bases from V and 5 bases from J, with 11 bases between. CDR3 length: 15 residues. The V gene's germline CDR1 is MGHRA and CDR2 YSYEKL. The CDR3 DNA reads as TGCGCCAGCAGCCAAGATCAGGGATCTCATCAGCCCCAGCATTTT. Its protein is CASSQDQGSHQPQHF.

This clonotype was recorded many times. This chain uses TRBV10-3 with TRBJ2-7; no clear D gene. Germline V lookup: CDR1 ENHRY, CDR2 SYGVKD. The CDR3 covers 15 residues. Trimming took 7 bases from V and 0 from J, leaving 16 bases between them. The CDR3 loop reads CAIKTTATDSYEQYF. As DNA, the CDR3 is TGTGCCATCAAAACCACAGCTACTGACTCCTACGAGCAGTACTTC.

In this sample, this clonotype turned up many times. V gene TRBV6-1 combines with J gene TRBJ2-7; possibly TRBD1 for D (5 bases). Germline CDR1 is MNHNS and CDR2 is SASEGT. V lost 2 bases to trimming and J lost 2 bases, with 10 bases between them. The CDR3 sequence is 14 residues long. CDR3 in DNA: TGTGCCAGCAGTGAATTAGACAGTACCTACGAGCAGTACTTC. Protein sequence: CASSELDSTYEQYF.

This clonotype was detected only a few times. A much larger clone differs by one base, so this may be a read error. The genes are TRBV2 and TRBJ2-7; D perhaps matches TRBD1 (5 bases). V was pared by 7 bases and J by 7 bases, with 17 bases between. CDR1 and CDR2 (germline): SNHLY, FYNNEI. The CDR3 is made up of 13 amino acids. CDR3 DNA: TGTGCCAGCACCTATTCAGGGCCAAATGAGCAGTACTTC. Translating gives CASTYSGPNEQYF.

As for this clonotype: The junction departs from germline at one end; a sequencing error may be responsible. J is TRBJ1-1 and V is TRBV9, with TRBD1 matching 7 bases. This CDR3 is built from 13 residues. The V gene's germline CDR1 is SGDLS and CDR2 YYNGEE. The CDR3 here is CASGVDRAAEAFF. CDR3 nucleotides: TGTGCCAGCGGCGTAGACAGGGCGGCTGAAGCTTTCTTT.

The table lists this clonotype with many counts. CDR3 residues: CASSLVAFLGEQYF. Here the CDR3 DNA reads TGTGCCAGCAGCTTAGTCGCATTCCTCGGCGAGCAGTACTTC. The rearrangement links TRBV7-2 to TRBJ2-7; D is unclear. Germline values: CDR1 SGHTA, CDR2 FQGNSA. The CDR3 spans 14 residues. Trimming cost V 1 base and J 6 bases, with 13 bases left between them.

V is TRBV19 and J is TRBJ2-5; D not certain. The germline V gene encodes CDR1 LNHDA and CDR2 SQIVND (reference sequence). Trimming removed 3 bases from V and 5 bases from J, with 13 bases in between. The CDR3 runs 14 residues. The CDR3 protein is CASSIGRQWETQYF. Here the CDR3 DNA reads TGTGCCAGTAGTATTGGAAGACAATGGGAGACCCAGTACTTC.

This clonotype has at least ten counts. This chain joins TRBV2 and TRBJ2-1; the match to TRBD1 covers 11 bases. V lost 3 bases, J lost 6 bases, and 7 bases stayed unmatched. The CDR3 is 16 amino acids. Germline V lookup: CDR1 SNHLY, CDR2 FYNNEI. CDR3 region: CASSDYGTGGLNEQFF. The CDR3 region has the DNA TGTGCCAGCAGTGATTACGGGACAGGGGGTCTCAATGAGCAGTTCTTC.

This clonotype was observed at least ten times. The V gene is TRBV14, the J gene TRBJ1-2, with TRBD1 identical over 9 bases. CDR1 is SGHDN and CDR2 is FVKESK in the germline V gene. There are 11 residues in the CDR3. After removal of 9 bases from V and 9 bases from J, the junction contained 5 bases not matched to a gene. The CDR3 region is CASRQGGSYTF. CDR3 DNA: TGTGCCAGTCGACAGGGGGGGAGCTACACCTTC.

This clonotype was found a few times. The rearrangement links TRBV19 to TRBJ2-5; D might be TRBD2 (7 bases). V was shortened by 5 bases and J by 1 base, with 14 bases between the two germline ends. The germline V gene has CDR1 LNHDA and CDR2 SQIVND (reference sequence). The CDR3 consists of 15 residues. The CDR3 sequence is CASSEGGGLQETQYF. CDR3 DNA sequence: TGTGCCAGTAGTGAGGGCGGGGGCCTCCAAGAGACCCAGTACTTC.